The next 28 T cell receptor beta chains were all read from a single sample in a study of beta chain features in type 1 diabetes. Every bit of the isolated RNA underwent reverse transcription, so sequencing read expressed TCRB transcripts. Only in-frame clones appear in the TCRdb table, and some are missing; sequencing was by immunoSEQ multiplex PCR. The repertoire holds about 110,000 clones, with around 40% as singletons. The sample taken for sequencing was stem cell memory CD4+ T cells from blood. Receptors were obtained from a woman between 18 and 29 years old in good health.

This clone came up a few times. The V call is TRBV25-1, the J call TRBJ2-1; 10 positions agree with TRBD1. The V gene end was trimmed by 5 bases and the J gene end by 9 bases; junction bases not matched to a gene: 13. This CDR3 spans 16 amino acids. Germline V lookup: CDR1 MGHDK, CDR2 SYGVNS. The CDR3 sequence is CASSPRDRGWAPEQFF. CDR3 DNA sequence: TGTGCCAGCAGTCCCCGGGACAGGGGCTGGGCACCTGAGCAGTTCTTC.

This chain uses TRBV12-5 with TRBJ2-1; TRBD2 agrees at 9 bases. With V trimmed by 6 bases and J by 5 bases, 5 bases remained unmatched. The CDR3 extends over 14 amino acids. Per germline, CDR1 LGHNT and CDR2 FRNRAP. The CDR3 loop reads CASGRLAADNEQFF. The CDR3 nucleotides are TGTGCTAGTGGGAGACTAGCGGCGGACAATGAGCAGTTCTTC.

This clone was picked up a small number of times. The chain couples TRBV2 to TRBJ1-3; no firm D call. CDR3 length: 18 amino acids. CDR1 is SNHLY, CDR2 FYNNEI, per germline. The V end lost 5 bases, the J end lost 0 bases, and 20 bases lay between the germline ends. Here the CDR3 reads CASSLDLVPGSSGNTIYF. DNA for the CDR3: TGTGCCAGCAGTCTCGACCTTGTTCCGGGATCCTCTGGAAACACCATATATTTT.

This chain joins TRBV6-1 and TRBJ1-5; a weak D match, TRBD1 (6 bases). V lost 6 bases, J lost 5 bases, and 8 bases lay in between. The CDR3 spans 12 residues. Looked up from germline, CDR1 is MNHNS and CDR2 is SASEGT. In DNA form, the CDR3 reads TGTGCCAGCAGACGACAGGATCAGCCCCAGCATTTT. Encoded protein: CASRRQDQPQHF.

This clone has a count of ten or more. The chain employs TRBV7-2 and TRBJ2-1, with D possibly being TRBD1 (6 bases). Trimming removed 5 bases from V and 3 bases from J, with 11 bases in between. CDR3 length: 14 amino acids. The germline V gene has CDR1 SGHTA and CDR2 FQGNSA. CDR3 nucleotides: TGTGCCAGCAGCCCGGACAGTAACTACAATGAGCAGTTCTTC. Translating gives CASSPDSNYNEQFF.

This clone was seen only a few times. J is TRBJ2-2 and V is TRBV2, with a possible D match to TRBD2 (5 bases). This CDR3 spans 10 amino acids. The germline gives CDR1 SNHLY, CDR2 FYNNEI. Trimming shortened V by 10 bases and J by 7 bases, and 7 bases separated the two germline ends. CDR3 nucleotide sequence: TGTGCCACGGGGAGCGGGGAGCTGTTTTTT. Protein product: CATGSGELFF. Drawing the rest from reference TRBV2 and TRBJ2-2, the complete variable domain is EPEVTQTPSHQVTQMGQEVILRCVPISNHLYFYWYRQILGQKVEFLVSFYNNEISEKSEIFDDQFSVERPDGSNFTLKIRSTKLEDSAMYFCATGSGELFFGEGSRLTVL.

In this sample, this clone turned up a few times. This chain links TRBV5-1 with TRBJ2-6, with D possibly TRBD1 on 5 matching bases. CDR3 length: 14 amino acids. The germline V gene has CDR1 SGHRS and CDR2 YFSETQ. V lost 7 bases to trimming and J lost 0 bases, with 8 bases between them. The CDR3 sequence: CASGHSSGANVLTF. CDR3 nucleotide sequence: TGCGCCAGCGGACACAGCTCTGGGGCCAACGTCCTGACTTTC.

There are a few counts of this clone. The J gene is TRBJ2-5, the V gene TRBV6-6, with 8 bases lining up with TRBD2. Germline CDR1 reads MNHNY; CDR2 reads SVGAGI (reference sequence). With V trimmed by 7 bases and J by 1 base, 11 bases remained unmatched. CDR3 length equals 16 residues. CDR3 in DNA: TGTGCCAGCACCGGCGGGCTAGCGGGTATCCAAGAGACCCAGTACTTC. Encoded protein: CASTGGLAGIQETQYF.

This sequence joins TRBV7-3 and TRBJ2-3; 7 bases map to TRBD2. There are 13 residues in the CDR3. V lost 7 bases to trimming and J lost 5 bases; unmatched junction nucleotides: 6. Germline CDR1 is SGHTA and CDR2 is FQGTGA. This CDR3 reads CASNAGVGDTQYF. The CDR3 DNA reads TGTGCCAGCAATGCGGGAGTGGGAGATACGCAGTATTTT. Full variable domain (remainder filled in from reference TRBV7-3 and TRBJ2-3): GAGVSQTPSNKVTEKGKYVELRCDPISGHTALYWYRQSLGQGPEFLIYFQGTGAADDSGLPNDRFFAVRPEGSVSTLKIQRTERGDSAVYLCASNAGVGDTQYFGPGTRLTVL.

The chain joins TRBV19 to TRBJ2-3, with TRBD2 matching 10 bases. J lost 0 bases, V lost 5 bases, and 5 bases had no gene match. Germline CDR1 reads LNHDA; CDR2 reads SQIVND (reference sequence). The CDR3 runs 16 residues. In nucleotides, the CDR3 is TGTGCCAGTAGTGGACTAGCGGACGGGAGCACAGATACGCAGTATTTT. Its protein is CASSGLADGSTDTQYF.

The genes are TRBV28 and TRBJ2-7; D possibly corresponds to TRBD1 (6 bases). Germline CDR1 and CDR2: MDHEN and SYDVKM. The CDR3 totals 13 residues. Trimming removed 1 base at V and 3 bases at J, with 7 bases between. This chain's CDR3 is CASSLLQGYEQYF. The CDR3 nucleotides are TGTGCCAGCAGTTTATTACAGGGCTACGAGCAGTACTTC.

In this sample, this clone turned up a few times. This chain's CDR3 is CASSDVPGYEQYF. CDR3 in DNA: TGTGCCAGCAGCGACGTCCCAGGCTACGAGCAGTACTTC. The genes are TRBV7-9 and TRBJ2-7; no clear D. Trimming removed 5 bases from V and 3 bases from J, with 11 bases in between. Germline V gene lookup returns CDR1 SEHNR and CDR2 FQNEAQ (reference sequence). The CDR3 extends over 13 amino acids. Full variable domain (outside the CDR3, taken from reference TRBV7-9 and TRBJ2-7): DTGVSQNPRHKITKRGQNVTFRCDPISEHNRLYWYRQTLGQGPEFLTYFQNEAQLEKSRLLSDRFSAERPKGSFSTLEIQRTEQGDSAMYLCASSDVPGYEQYFGPGTRLTVT.

The gene calls are TRBV12-5 and TRBJ2-1, with 7 bases that match TRBD2. This CDR3 has 17 residues. Germline lookup yields CDR1 LGHNT and CDR2 FRNRAP. V lost 0 bases and J lost 5; bases outside the gene matches: 10. CDR3 DNA sequence: TGTGCTAGTGGTTTGGTACTCGGGGGAGGGCCCCACAATGAGCAGTTCTTC. The encoded protein is CASGLVLGGGPHNEQFF.

This chain joins TRBV5-4 and TRBJ1-1; 8 nucleotides agree with TRBD1. The CDR3 spans 12 residues. Trimming cost V 4 bases and J 10 bases; bases outside gene matches: 6. Germline V gene lookup returns CDR1 SGHNT and CDR2 YYREEE (reference sequence). The DNA of the CDR3 is TGTGCCAGCAGCGCCCGACAGGGGTTAGCTTTCTTT. Translated: CASSARQGLAFF.

This chain uses TRBV11-2 with TRBJ2-3; 8 bases align to TRBD1. Germline V gene data show CDR1 as SGHAT and CDR2 as FQNNGV. The ends lost 6 bases at V and 3 bases at J; junction bases unmatched: 2. The CDR3 covers 13 residues. The CDR3: CASSWTGTDTQYF. CDR3 DNA: TGTGCCAGCAGTTGGACAGGGACAGATACGCAGTATTTT.

This chain connects TRBV4-1 to TRBJ2-1, with 10 bases identical to TRBD2. The CDR3 consists of 14 residues. V gave up 5 bases and J gave up 9 bases; unmatched junction bases: 7. The germline CDR1 and CDR2 sequences are MGHRA and YSYEKL. The CDR3 loop reads CASSSLAGVTEQFF. The CDR3 DNA reads as TGCGCCAGCAGCTCGCTAGCGGGAGTGACTGAGCAGTTCTTC.

This chain connects TRBV28 to TRBJ2-7; 8 positions agree with TRBD1. Trimming cost V 4 bases and J 5 bases; bases outside gene matches: 16. The germline CDR1 and CDR2 sequences are MDHEN and SYDVKM. The CDR3 consists of 17 residues. The CDR3 sequence is CASSSLSFGQGRNEQYF. In DNA, the CDR3 is TGTGCCAGCAGTTCCCTTTCCTTTGGACAGGGTAGAAACGAGCAGTACTTC.

This clone was seen ten or more times. The gene calls are TRBV23-1 and TRBJ2-7; D is perhaps TRBD1 (6 bases). TRBV23-1 is classed as an ORF, of uncertain function. This CDR3 contains 11 residues. The V and J ends lost 11 bases and 9 bases respectively, with 17 bases between them. This chain's CDR3 is CAAENRVWQYF. The CDR3 bases are TGCGCCGCGGAAAACAGGGTGTGGCAGTACTTC.

The V call is TRBV18, the J call TRBJ1-1; TRBD1 matches at 8 bases. The V segment lost 3 bases and the J segment 4 bases; nucleotides outside the gene matches: 13. The CDR3 spans 17 residues. Germline CDR1 and CDR2: KGHSH and LQKENI. CDR3 sequence reads: CASSPPRGQGRITEAFF. The CDR3 DNA follows: TGTGCCAGCTCACCGCCCCGCGGACAGGGCCGGATCACTGAAGCTTTCTTT. Combining the CDR3 with reference TRBV18 and TRBJ1-1 gives the whole variable domain NAGVMQNPRHLVRRRGQEARLRCSPMKGHSHVYWYRQLPEEGLKFMVYLQKENIIDESGMPKERFSAEFPKEGPSILRIQQVVRGDSAAYFCASSPPRGQGRITEAFFGQGTRLTVV.

The V call is TRBV30, the J call TRBJ2-2, with D possibly matching TRBD2 (6 bases). CDR1 and CDR2 from the germline V gene are GTSNPN and SVGIG (reference sequence). Trimming removed 2 bases at V and 5 bases at J, with 15 bases between. This CDR3 is 15 amino acids long. CDR3 DNA: TGTGCCTGGAGTTGGCGGGAAAAAAGAACCGGGGAGCTGTTTTTT. It translates to CAWSWREKRTGELFF.

This sequence joins TRBV19 and TRBJ2-5, with 11 bases identical to TRBD1. CDR1 is LNHDA and CDR2 is SQIVND in the germline V gene (reference sequence). Losses at the gene ends were 4 bases for V and 1 base for J; bases not matched to a gene: 11. CDR3 length: 18 amino acids. In DNA, the CDR3 is TGTGCCAGTAGTAGAACCTCCGGGACAGGGGGAGTCCAAGAGACCCAGTACTTC. It is translated as CASSRTSGTGGVQETQYF.

The V and J genes are TRBV7-3 and TRBJ2-1, with TRBD2 matching 11 bases. The CDR3 is 15 residues long. Germline V lookup: CDR1 SGHTA, CDR2 FQGTGA. Trimming cost V 5 bases and J 2 bases; bases outside gene matches: 2. In DNA form, the CDR3 reads TGTGCCAGCAGCCGACTAGCGGGGACCTACAATGAGCAGTTCTTC. This sequence encodes CASSRLAGTYNEQFF.

This clone was found a few times. The J gene is TRBJ2-5, the V gene TRBV19, with D hard to call. V was clipped by 7 bases and J by 1 base, with 4 bases between them. Germline V gives CDR1 LNHDA, CDR2 SQIVND (reference sequence). The CDR3 runs to 11 residues. For the CDR3, the DNA is TGTGCCAGTAACAGCCAAGAGACCCAGTACTTC. Its protein product is CASNSQETQYF.

This clone was seen a few times. The chain combines TRBV28 with TRBJ1-5; weak D call: TRBD1 (5 bases). CDR3 length: 16 amino acids. V lost 5 bases, J lost 2 bases, and 16 bases lay in between. The germline V gene encodes CDR1 MDHEN and CDR2 SYDVKM. CDR3 sequence: CASSIGPLRGNQPQHF. In DNA, the CDR3 is TGTGCCAGCAGTATTGGCCCCCTCAGGGGCAATCAGCCCCAGCATTTT.

The rearrangement joins TRBV30 to TRBJ2-6; D remains ambiguous. This CDR3 region has 15 residues. In germline, CDR1 is GTSNPN, CDR2 SVGIG (reference sequence). V was shortened by 2 bases and J by 5 bases, with 13 bases between the two germline ends. The CDR3 sequence: CAWSPSSFRANVLTF. The CDR3 nucleotides are TGTGCCTGGAGTCCGTCCTCCTTTCGGGCCAACGTCCTGACTTTC.

The V and J genes are TRBV5-4 and TRBJ1-2; weak D call: TRBD1 (5 bases). Trimming left V 0 bases short and J 5 bases short, with 11 bases between. Germline V lookup: CDR1 SGHNT, CDR2 YYREEE (reference sequence). The CDR3 covers 14 residues. The CDR3 spells CASSLDTGPYGYTF. CDR3 coding DNA: TGTGCCAGCAGCTTGGATACAGGCCCTTATGGCTACACCTTC. The whole variable domain, filled in from reference TRBV5-4 and TRBJ1-2, reads ETGVTQSPTHLIKTRGQQVTLRCSSQSGHNTVSWYQQALGQGPQFIFQYYREEENGRGNFPPRFSGLQFPNYSSELNVNALELDDSALYLCASSLDTGPYGYTFGSGTRLTVV.

The V gene is TRBV15, the J gene TRBJ1-1, with D perhaps matching TRBD1 (6 bases). Germline V gives CDR1 LNHNV, CDR2 YYDKDF (reference sequence). Trimming shortened V by 0 bases and J by 12 bases, and 17 bases separated the two germline ends. This CDR3 spans 14 amino acids. The CDR3 DNA reads as TGTGCCACCAGCAGAGACCCCGGGACATATGGGACTTTCTTT. It encodes CATSRDPGTYGTFF.

This clone was observed a few times. The J gene is TRBJ2-1, the V gene TRBV30; tentatively, D is TRBD2 (6 bases). Germline V CDR1 and CDR2: GTSNPN, SVGIG (reference sequence). The V gene lost 5 bases and the J gene lost 2 bases, with 16 bases spanning the gap. This CDR3 comprises 15 residues. The CDR3 sequence: CAWATEASAYNEQFF. The CDR3 DNA reads TGTGCCTGGGCCACCGAGGCTAGCGCCTACAATGAGCAGTTCTTC.